This T cell receptor beta chain derives from a study of cytomegalovirus exposure and HLA in healthy donors. 13 Jbeta primers and 60 Vbeta primers were used for the PCR. Data came from immunoSEQ multiplex PCR; TCRdb stores just in-frame clones and leaves some out. The top ten hold roughly 2.5% of the sample, which has approximately 76,000 clones, 79% seen once. As to this clone: Other DNA sequences within the sample encode an identical CDR3.

This TCR was recovered from a man aged 25 to 40 in good health and CMV-seronegative. The specimen was PBMCs.

CDR3 nucleotide sequence: TGCAGCGTTGGGGAGGGACCCTACGAGCAGTACTTC. Its protein product is CSVGEGPYEQYF. The V gene is TRBV29-1, the J gene TRBJ2-7; 7 nucleotides align to TRBD2. Germline lookup yields CDR1 SQVTM and CDR2 ANQGSEA. The CDR3 is made up of 12 amino acids. The J segment lost 2 bases and the V segment lost 4 bases, leaving 2 bases of the junction unmatched.